The 23 T cell receptor beta chains below all came from one sample that was sequenced in a study of T cells in Graves' hyperthyroidism and ophthalmopathy. Amplification yielded TCR beta CDR3 regions, with RNA transcripts as the source. TCR CDR3 regions were first amplified by RT-PCR with HTBI primers. Using its own MiXCR run on the multiplex PCR reads, TCRdb lists one record per CDR3 protein. The data show 600,000 or so distinct CDR3 sequences, with about a sixth seen just once and approximately 3.9% held by the top ten. The sequenced sample consisted of blood. The receptors originated from a woman in her twenties or thirties with Graves' hyperthyroidism.

CDR3 sequence: CASSLVSENTIYF. CDR3 nucleotides: TGTGCCAGCAGCTTAGTATCCGAAAACACCATATATTTT. V and J are TRBV7-2 and TRBJ1-3; D uncertain. The CDR3 has 13 residues. V lost 1 base to trimming and J lost 6 bases, with 7 bases between them. Per the germline V gene, CDR1 is SGHTA and CDR2 is FQGNSA. Filled out from reference TRBV7-2 and TRBJ1-3, the complete variable domain reads GAGVSQSPSNKVTEKGKDVELRCDPISGHTALYWYRQSLGQGLEFLIYFQGNSAPDKSGLPSDRFSAERTGGSVSTLTIQRTQQEDSAVYLCASSLVSENTIYFGEGSWLTVV.

The chain combines TRBV12-3 or TRBV12-4 with TRBJ2-2, with D possibly being TRBD1 (6 bases). Between the trimmed V and J ends, which lost 6 bases and 1 base, there was a span of 9 bases. The CDR3 sequence is 14 residues long. The CDR3 reads CASSKQGNTGELFF. CDR3 nucleotides: TGTGCCAGCAGCAAACAGGGGAACACCGGGGAGCTGTTTTTT.

Only a few counts were recorded for this clonotype. This rearrangement joins TRBV4-1 to TRBJ2-1; no reliable D call. The germline V and J ends were trimmed by 4 bases and 9 bases, with 10 bases remaining between them. In germline, CDR1 is MGHRA, CDR2 YSYEKL. The CDR3 runs 12 residues. The CDR3 loop is CASSLSNGEQFF. DNA of the CDR3: TGCGCCAGCAGCCTCTCTAACGGTGAGCAGTTCTTC.

The V gene is TRBV6-2 or TRBV6-3, the J gene TRBJ2-3; 11 bases match TRBD2. Germline lookup yields CDR1 MNHEY and CDR2 SVGEGT. Trimming removed 6 bases from V and 4 bases from J; junction bases left unmatched: 9. This CDR3 comprises 16 residues. CDR3 in amino acids: CASRTLPSGRPDTQYF. Here the CDR3 DNA reads TGTGCCAGCAGAACCCTGCCTAGCGGGAGGCCAGATACGCAGTATTTT.

This clonotype was found a few times. The chain carries TRBV3-1 and TRBJ2-3, with D perhaps matching TRBD1 (5 bases). The V end lost 1 base, the J end lost 3 bases, and 11 bases lay between the germline ends. Germline V gene lookup returns CDR1 LGHDT and CDR2 YNNKEL (reference sequence). The CDR3 runs to 15 residues. The CDR3 here is CASSQVQGWTDTQYF. The CDR3 DNA is TGTGCCAGCAGCCAAGTGCAGGGTTGGACAGATACGCAGTATTTT.

This chain uses TRBV20-1 with TRBJ2-2, with D maybe TRBD2 (6 bases). V lost 0 bases and J lost 1, with 18 bases in between. CDR1 DFQATT and CDR2 SNEGSKA come from the germline V gene (reference sequence). The CDR3 is 18 amino acids. CDR3 in DNA: TGCAGTGCTAGAGATCATGGAGTAGCGGCTGTGAACACCGGGGAGCTGTTTTTT. Translated: CSARDHGVAAVNTGELFF.

Many counts were recorded for this clonotype. The chain is built from TRBV27 and TRBJ2-7; the D gene could be TRBD1 or TRBD2 (5 bases each). Looked up from germline, CDR1 is MNHEY and CDR2 is SMNVEV (reference sequence). The V end lost 4 bases, the J end lost 0 bases, and 10 bases lay between the germline ends. CDR3 length: 14 residues. DNA of the CDR3: TGTGCCAGCAGTTCGGGACGCCTCTCCTACGAGCAGTACTTC. It codes for CASSSGRLSYEQYF.

This clonotype was detected ten times or more. The chain recombines TRBV11-1 with TRBJ2-3; D remains unclear. Germline CDR1 is SGHAT and CDR2 is FQDESV (reference sequence). This CDR3 is 16 amino acids long. The V end was cut by 5 bases, the J end by 2 bases, with 17 bases between. The CDR3 protein is CASSPLSRGDTDTQYF. CDR3 sequence (DNA): TGTGCCAGCAGCCCCTTATCGCGTGGAGACACAGATACGCAGTATTTT. Filled out from reference TRBV11-1 and TRBJ2-3, the complete variable domain reads EAEVAQSPRYKITEKSQAVAFWCDPISGHATLYWYRQILGQGPELLVQFQDESVVDDSQLPKDRFSAERLKGVDSTLKIQPAELGDSAMYLCASSPLSRGDTDTQYFGPGTRLTVL.

This clonotype was observed at least ten times. The chain employs TRBV25-1 and TRBJ2-7; TRBD1 matches at 11 bases. Germline V CDR1 and CDR2: MGHDK, SYGVNS. CDR3 size: 14 residues. Unmatched junction bases numbered 9, after V lost 10 bases and J lost 4 bases. CDR3 region: CAIQRGTGGYEQYF. The CDR3 DNA reads as TGTGCCATCCAACGCGGGACAGGGGGTTACGAGCAGTACTTC.

This clonotype was observed a few times. The CDR3 DNA is TGTGCCACCAGTGGTCAACAGGGGGCGAAGACCCAGTACTTC. Translated, it gives CATSGQQGAKTQYF. The V and J genes are TRBV24-1 and TRBJ2-5, with 9 bases identical to TRBD1. Trimming took 5 bases from V and 6 from J; bases not matched to a gene: 6. The V gene's germline CDR1 is KGHDR and CDR2 SFDVKD. The CDR3 runs 14 residues.

The table lists this clonotype with a few counts. This sequence joins TRBV20-1 and TRBJ1-1; D call uncertain. The V gene's germline CDR1 is DFQATT and CDR2 SNEGSKA (reference sequence). The CDR3 sequence is 15 residues long. Deletions cut 1 base from V and 4 bases from J, with 16 bases between. The CDR3 spells CSARVEGARGTEAFF. DNA for the CDR3: TGCAGTGCTAGAGTGGAGGGCGCGAGAGGCACTGAAGCTTTCTTT.

This clonotype was counted many times. The chain carries TRBV27 and TRBJ2-1, with D uncertain. Germline loops: CDR1 MNHEY, CDR2 SMNVEV (reference sequence). V was clipped by 2 bases and J by 7 bases, with 15 bases between them. CDR3 length equals 15 residues. The CDR3 is CASSLTIQPLNEQFF. For the CDR3, the DNA is TGTGCCAGCAGTTTAACCATTCAACCCCTAAATGAGCAGTTCTTC.

The rearrangement uses TRBV18 and TRBJ2-5, with 13 nucleotides matching TRBD2. Trimming at V came to 3 bases and at J to 4 bases, leaving 14 bases not matched to a gene. The CDR3 runs 19 residues. The germline V gene encodes CDR1 KGHSH and CDR2 LQKENI. The CDR3 sequence: CASSPFIGLAGVRRETQYF. The CDR3 DNA reads as TGTGCCAGCTCACCCTTTATAGGACTAGCGGGAGTCCGTCGAGAGACCCAGTACTTC.

This clonotype appeared many times. The gene calls are TRBV18 and TRBJ1-5; 10 bases match TRBD1. There are 15 residues in the CDR3. The V and J ends lost 5 bases and 3 bases, in that order; junction bases with no gene match: 4. Germline loops: CDR1 KGHSH, CDR2 LQKENI. The CDR3 coding sequence is TGTGCCAGCTCATCGGGACAGGGGCTCAATCAGCCCCAGCATTTT. Translated, it gives CASSSGQGLNQPQHF.

This clonotype has a count of ten or more. This chain joins TRBV6-1 and TRBJ2-1; 13 bases line up with TRBD2. CDR3 size: 15 residues. The V segment lost 5 bases and the J segment 6 bases; nucleotides outside the gene matches: 4. Per the germline V gene, CDR1 is MNHNS and CDR2 is SASEGT. The CDR3: CASSRGTSGVNEQFF. CDR3 coding DNA: TGTGCCAGCAGTCGAGGGACTAGCGGGGTCAATGAGCAGTTCTTC.

V and J are TRBV20-1 and TRBJ2-1, with TRBD2 matching 11 bases. CDR1 and CDR2 (germline): DFQATT, SNEGSKA (reference sequence). J was trimmed by 9 bases and V by 3 bases; bases with no gene match: 10. The CDR3 contains 15 residues. CDR3 coding DNA: TGCAGTGCTAGCCCACCTAGCGGGAGGTACGCTGAGCAGTTCTTC. Amino acid sequence: CSASPPSGRYAEQFF.

This clonotype was found a few times. The chain links TRBV5-6 to TRBJ2-1, with 9 bases fitting TRBD2. Trimming at V came to 1 base and at J to 4 bases, leaving 3 bases not matched to a gene. The CDR3 is 15 amino acids. Germline V lookup: CDR1 SGHDT, CDR2 YYEEEE. The CDR3, as DNA: TGTGCCAGCAGCTTGCTACTAGCGGGTTACAATGAGCAGTTCTTC. Translating gives CASSLLLAGYNEQFF. Variable domain in full (rest from reference TRBV5-6 and TRBJ2-1): DAGVTQSPTHLIKTRGQQVTLRCSPKSGHDTVSWYQQALGQGPQFIFQYYEEEERQRGNFPDRFSGHQFPNYSSELNVNALLLGDSALYLCASSLLLAGYNEQFFGPGTRLTVL.

This clonotype was observed at least ten times. This sequence joins TRBV7-9 and TRBJ2-1; 8 bases line up with TRBD1. Germline CDR1 is SEHNR and CDR2 is FQNEAQ (reference sequence). Trimming took 4 bases from V and 3 from J; bases not matched to a gene: 5. The CDR3 sequence is 15 residues long. CDR3 sequence reads: CASSSDRGGYNEQFF. CDR3 sequence (DNA): TGTGCCAGCAGCTCTGACAGGGGAGGCTACAATGAGCAGTTCTTC.

This clonotype has a single count. This chain links TRBV14 with TRBJ1-6, with no clear D. The V and J ends lost 0 bases and 0 bases respectively, with 9 bases between them. This CDR3 has 17 residues. Germline V CDR1 and CDR2: SGHDN, FVKESK. In nucleotides, the CDR3 is TGTGCCAGCAGCCAAGATTTGATGAGCTCCTATAATTCACCCCTCCACTTT. This translates into CASSQDLMSSYNSPLHF.

This clonotype was seen more than once but under ten times. This sequence joins TRBV6-5 and TRBJ1-4, with TRBD1 matching over 10 bases. Trimming cost V 4 bases and J 10 bases; bases outside gene matches: 6. From germline, CDR1 is MNHEY and CDR2 SVGAGI. This CDR3 comprises 14 residues. DNA of the CDR3: TGTGCCAGCAGTTTCGACAGGGGGCAGGGAAAACTGTTTTTT. Protein product: CASSFDRGQGKLFF.

In the case of this clonotype: This may stem from a read error, because a much larger clone lies one nucleotide away. The rearrangement uses TRBV3-1 and TRBJ2-3; 11 nucleotides align to TRBD2. The CDR3 is made up of 17 amino acids. With 4 bases clipped from V and 0 bases from J, the junction kept 6 bases outside the gene matches. Germline assignment: CDR1 LGHDT and CDR2 YNNKEL (reference sequence). CDR3 loop: CASSRVGTSGSTDTQYF. The CDR3 DNA sequence: TGTGCCAGCAGCCGAGTGGGGACTAGCGGAAGCACAGATACGCAGTATTTT.

The J gene is TRBJ2-1, the V gene TRBV20-1; no clear D gene. The germline V gene encodes CDR1 DFQATT and CDR2 SNEGSKA (reference sequence). Trimming stripped 7 bases from V and 5 bases from J, with 12 bases between. There are 12 residues in the CDR3. The CDR3 loop reads CSVQLNHNEQFF. For the CDR3, the DNA is TGCAGTGTACAACTTAACCACAATGAGCAGTTCTTC.

There are many counts of this clonotype. The rearrangement uses TRBV7-2 and TRBJ1-1; D call uncertain. The V and J ends lost 5 bases and 6 bases respectively, with 16 bases between them. The CDR3 has 14 amino acids. The germline gives CDR1 SGHTA, CDR2 FQGNSA. CDR3 amino acids: CASSNRPRTAEAFF. The CDR3 nucleotides are TGTGCCAGCAGCAATAGACCTAGGACGGCTGAAGCTTTCTTT.